This passage covers 31 T cell receptor beta chains from one sample sequenced in a study of shared clonotypes between healthy human individuals. Profiling relied on immunoSEQ multiplex PCR, and the TCRdb table lists in-frame clones only, not all of them. The sample contains about 1.1 million clones, about 80% of which appear only once. The material sequenced was memory CD4+ T cells from PBMCs. Subset meaning: CD45RA-negative fraction. The receptors were gathered from a man between 18 and 35 years old in good health. Some clones in this sample may be carry-over from other donors' samples.

This chain connects TRBV9 to TRBJ1-1; TRBD1 agrees at 7 bases. The CDR3 sequence is 14 residues long. CDR1 and CDR2 from the germline V gene are SGDLS and YYNGEE. V trimming: 3 bases; J trimming: 0 bases; junction bases outside the gene matches: 2. CDR3 in amino acids: CASSEGQLNTEAFF. The CDR3 coding sequence is TGTGCCAGCAGCGAGGGACAGTTGAACACTGAAGCTTTCTTT.

This clone was observed a few times. This chain links TRBV5-1 with TRBJ1-1; weak D call: TRBD1 (5 bases). The germline V gene has CDR1 SGHRS and CDR2 YFSETQ. The CDR3 runs to 15 residues. Deletions cut 1 base from V and 1 base from J, with 11 bases between. The CDR3 is CASSLRTGSNTEAFF. The CDR3 DNA reads TGCGCCAGCAGCTTGCGAACAGGATCGAACACTGAAGCTTTCTTT.

The chain links TRBV6-6 to TRBJ2-7; 7 positions match TRBD2. The CDR3 runs 12 residues. Germline CDR1 and CDR2: MNHNY and SVGAGI (reference sequence). Trimming cost V 10 bases and J 3 bases; bases outside gene matches: 6. The CDR3 region is CATRQRDYEQYF. The CDR3 coding sequence is TGTGCCACTAGACAGCGGGACTACGAGCAGTACTTC.

The chain recombines TRBV11-3 with TRBJ2-1, with 8 bases identical to TRBD2. CDR1 and CDR2 (germline): SGHNT, YENEEA. The CDR3 spans 15 residues. The junction had 4 bases not matched to a gene; V was cut back by 2 bases and J by 4 bases. The CDR3: CASSLTSGSYNEQFF. Here the CDR3 DNA reads TGTGCCAGCAGCTTAACGAGCGGGAGTTACAATGAGCAGTTCTTC.

This clone was seen only once. Other nucleotide sequences in the sample specify the same CDR3. The genes are TRBV12-5 and TRBJ2-3; no clear D gene. V lost 0 bases and J 1 base, leaving 2 bases between the germline ends. The CDR3 is 13 residues long. Germline CDR1 LGHNT, CDR2 FRNRAP. Here the CDR3 reads CASGLVGTDTQYF. The CDR3 DNA follows: TGTGCTAGTGGTTTGGTGGGCACAGATACGCAGTATTTT. The full variable domain, completed using reference TRBV12-5 and TRBJ2-3, is DARVTQTPRHKVTEMGQEVTMRCQPILGHNTVFWYRQTMMQGLELLAYFRNRAPLDDSGMPKDRFSAEMPDATLATLKIQPSEPRDSAVYFCASGLVGTDTQYFGPGTRLTVL.

This rearrangement joins TRBV5-1 to TRBJ2-1, with TRBD2 identical over 11 bases. V was clipped by 4 bases and J by 2 bases; unmatched bases: 8. Germline V gene lookup returns CDR1 SGHRS and CDR2 YFSETQ. CDR3 length equals 17 residues. CDR3 nucleotide sequence: TGCGCCAGCAGCATAAACTTACTAGCGGGAGCCTACAATGAGCAGTTCTTC. It codes for CASSINLLAGAYNEQFF.

The V call is TRBV30, the J call TRBJ2-1; tentative D call: TRBD2 (5 bases). In germline, CDR1 is GTSNPN, CDR2 SVGIG (reference sequence). V was cut by 0 bases and J by 8 bases, with 11 bases left in between. There are 13 residues in the CDR3. CDR3 bases: TGTGCCTGGAGTGTTGGTCCGGGGTATGAGCAGTTCTTC. Its translation: CAWSVGPGYEQFF.

V usage is TRBV4-1 and J usage is TRBJ2-5, with 10 bases identical to TRBD2. J lost 5 bases, V lost 0 bases, and 9 bases had no gene match. There are 17 residues in the CDR3. Looked up from germline, CDR1 is MGHRA and CDR2 is YSYEKL. CDR3 amino acids: CASSQDRTSGIVETQYF. As DNA, the CDR3 is TGCGCCAGCAGCCAAGATCGTACTAGCGGGATTGTTGAGACCCAGTACTTC.

The CDR3 bases are TGTGCCAGCAGTTTAAGGGTAGCGGGAGATAGCTACGAGCAGTACTTC. It translates to CASSLRVAGDSYEQYF. The chain couples TRBV28 to TRBJ2-7, with TRBD2 matching 9 bases. Trimming at V came to 2 bases and at J to 3 bases, leaving 8 bases not matched to a gene. CDR3 size: 16 residues. Germline V gives CDR1 MDHEN, CDR2 SYDVKM.

In DNA, the CDR3 is TGCGCCAGCAGCGCGGGGACAGGGGGCCTTGTGGATGACTATGGCTACACCTTC. Translated: CASSAGTGGLVDDYGYTF. The V and J genes are TRBV5-1 and TRBJ1-2, with 12 bases identical to TRBD1. The V segment lost 4 bases and the J segment 3 bases; nucleotides outside the gene matches: 13. The CDR3 consists of 18 residues. In germline, CDR1 is SGHRS, CDR2 YFSETQ.

The rearrangement joins TRBV2 to TRBJ2-2, with 8 bases matching TRBD1. CDR3 length equals 14 residues. The J segment lost 4 bases and the V segment lost 6 bases, leaving 4 bases of the junction unmatched. Germline-derived CDR1 and CDR2 are SNHLY and FYNNEI. CDR3 region: CASRSQGGTGELFF. The CDR3 DNA follows: TGTGCCAGCAGGTCACAGGGGGGCACCGGGGAGCTGTTTTTT.

V is TRBV7-9 and J is TRBJ2-1; D is perhaps TRBD1 (5 bases). The germline gives CDR1 SEHNR, CDR2 FQNEAQ (reference sequence). Trimming took 5 bases from V and 0 from J, leaving 14 bases between them. The CDR3 totals 16 residues. The CDR3 DNA reads TGTGCCAGCAGCCCCTGGGGCGAGAGCTCCTACAATGAGCAGTTCTTC. It encodes CASSPWGESSYNEQFF. The whole variable domain, remainder taken from reference TRBV7-9 and TRBJ2-1, is DTGVSQNPRHKITKRGQNVTFRCDPISEHNRLYWYRQTLGQGPEFLTYFQNEAQLEKSRLLSDRFSAERPKGSFSTLEIQRTEQGDSAMYLCASSPWGESSYNEQFFGPGTRLTVL.

The V and J genes are TRBV5-1 and TRBJ2-5, with unresolved D. From germline, CDR1 is SGHRS and CDR2 YFSETQ. CDR3 length: 15 amino acids. V lost 0 bases and J lost 1, with 10 bases in between. CDR3 DNA sequence: TGCGCCAGCAGCTTGGGAGGCGCTGTCCAAGAGACCCAGTACTTC. Its protein product is CASSLGGAVQETQYF. The entire variable domain, with the rest obtained from reference TRBV5-1 and TRBJ2-5, is as follows: KAGVTQTPRYLIKTRGQQVTLSCSPISGHRSVSWYQQTPGQGLQFLFEYFSETQRNKGNFPGRFSGRQFSNSRSEMNVSTLELGDSALYLCASSLGGAVQETQYFGPGTRLLVL.

The chain links TRBV15 to TRBJ2-3, with D possibly TRBD1 on 5 matching bases. Germline V gives CDR1 LNHNV, CDR2 YYDKDF (reference sequence). The CDR3 runs 16 residues. The germline V and J ends were trimmed by 3 bases and 11 bases, with 24 bases remaining between them. The CDR3 loop is CATSRGWAGTKDRQYF. Written as DNA, the CDR3 is TGTGCCACCAGCAGGGGCTGGGCAGGCACGAAAGACAGGCAGTATTTT.

V and J are TRBV23-1 and TRBJ2-7; TRBD2 might be the D (11 bases). TRBV23-1 is reported as an ORF; its role is uncertain. Trimming stripped 3 bases from V and 6 bases from J, with 36 bases between. The CDR3 sequence is 21 residues long. In nucleotides, the CDR3 is TGCGCCAGCAGTCATCCCCGGGACAGGGGCGACAATCGACTAGCGGGATTCGAGCAGTACTTC. Translating it yields CASSHPRDRGDNRLAGFEQYF.

This clone was recorded once. This rearrangement joins TRBV5-1 to TRBJ1-2, with unresolved D. Germline V lookup: CDR1 SGHRS, CDR2 YFSETQ. V lost 4 bases and J 7 bases, leaving 17 bases between the germline ends. CDR3 length: 14 amino acids. DNA of the CDR3: TGCGCCAGCAGCCCCATTACTGGCCGGGTTGGCTACACCTTC. Protein: CASSPITGRVGYTF.

The chain recombines TRBV7-8 with TRBJ2-7, with D possibly TRBD2 on 5 matching bases. Germline V CDR1 and CDR2: SGHVS, FQNEAQ. The CDR3 runs to 14 residues. Trimming cost V 0 bases and J 3 bases, with 9 bases left between them. CDR3 sequence reads: CASSLAGEVYEQYF. CDR3 sequence (DNA): TGTGCCAGCAGCTTAGCGGGAGAGGTCTACGAGCAGTACTTC.

Regarding this clone: The same CDR3 also results from other DNA sequences found in this sample. V usage is TRBV30 and J usage is TRBJ1-5; D uncertain. This CDR3 is 13 amino acids long. V lost 1 base to trimming and J lost 2 bases, with 6 bases between them. Per germline, CDR1 GTSNPN and CDR2 SVGIG (reference sequence). The CDR3 bases are TGTGCCTGGAGTGAGGGCGGCAATCAGCCCCAGCATTTT. It translates to CAWSEGGNQPQHF.

The chain is built from TRBV9 and TRBJ2-5; a possible D gene is TRBD1 (6 bases). Germline CDR1 SGDLS, CDR2 YYNGEE. The CDR3 has 15 amino acids. Deletions cut 4 bases from V and 5 bases from J, with 18 bases between. The CDR3 here is CASSRAGTKGETQYF. CDR3 in DNA: TGTGCCAGCAGCCGAGCCGGGACAAAAGGGGAGACCCAGTACTTC.

The chain couples TRBV29-1 to TRBJ1-1; no definite D call. The germline V and J ends were trimmed by 4 bases and 3 bases, with 6 bases remaining between them. The CDR3 contains 11 residues. CDR1 SQVTM and CDR2 ANQGSEA come from the germline V gene. The CDR3 protein is CSVGTDTEAFF. CDR3 bases: TGCAGCGTTGGTACCGACACTGAAGCTTTCTTT.

V and J are TRBV7-8 and TRBJ1-2, with TRBD1 matching 7 bases. This CDR3 region has 15 residues. With 5 bases clipped from V and 3 bases from J, the junction kept 9 bases outside the gene matches. Germline V gives CDR1 SGHVS, CDR2 FQNEAQ. The DNA of the CDR3 is TGTGCCAGCAGCCCAATGACCGGGACAGACTATGGCTACACCTTC. Protein: CASSPMTGTDYGYTF.

The chain links TRBV2 to TRBJ1-2, with D maybe TRBD1 (5 bases). Germline CDR1 SNHLY, CDR2 FYNNEI. Deletions cut 4 bases from V and 7 bases from J, with 13 bases between. CDR3 length equals 13 residues. The CDR3: CASSGEQESGYTF. CDR3 in DNA: TGTGCCAGCAGTGGAGAACAGGAGAGTGGCTACACCTTC. Supplemented by reference TRBV2 and TRBJ1-2, the full variable domain reads EPEVTQTPSHQVTQMGQEVILRCVPISNHLYFYWYRQILGQKVEFLVSFYNNEISEKSEIFDDQFSVERPDGSNFTLKIRSTKLEDSAMYFCASSGEQESGYTFGSGTRLTVV.

This clone was found once. This chain connects TRBV28 to TRBJ1-2; no firm D call. The V gene lost 1 base and the J gene lost 8 bases, with 14 bases spanning the gap. Germline V gene data show CDR1 as MDHEN and CDR2 as SYDVKM. The CDR3 loop spans 14 amino acids. The CDR3 reads CASSLYNTAWGYTF. The CDR3 DNA follows: TGTGCCAGCAGTTTATATAACACTGCTTGGGGCTACACCTTC.

The genes are TRBV7-9 and TRBJ1-3; TRBD1 aligns across 9 bases. Germline lookup yields CDR1 SEHNR and CDR2 FQNEAQ (reference sequence). Trimming removed 4 bases from V and 0 bases from J; junction bases left unmatched: 7. The CDR3 runs to 17 residues. CDR3: CASSSWTGAFSGNTIYF. The CDR3 DNA reads TGTGCCAGCAGCTCCTGGACAGGGGCGTTCTCTGGAAACACCATATATTTT.

The chain employs TRBV6-1 and TRBJ2-7; the D call may be TRBD1 or TRBD2 (5 bases each). Germline CDR1 and CDR2: MNHNS and SASEGT. The CDR3 is 14 residues long. V lost 4 bases to trimming and J lost 3 bases, with 13 bases between them. The CDR3 coding sequence is TGTGCCAGCAGTGTGGGAGTCAGGGACTACGAGCAGTACTTC. Protein product: CASSVGVRDYEQYF.

This rearrangement joins TRBV28 to TRBJ2-7; 7 bases map to TRBD1. The CDR3 is 14 amino acids. The J segment lost 2 bases and the V segment lost 5 bases, leaving 6 bases of the junction unmatched. The germline V gene has CDR1 MDHEN and CDR2 SYDVKM. CDR3 nucleotides: TGTGCCAGCAGTACAAGACAGGGTCCCTACGAGCAGTACTTC. This translates into CASSTRQGPYEQYF.

The chain's CDR3 is CASSEFGGRTYNEQFF. The CDR3 DNA is TGTGCCAGCAGTGAATTCGGGGGGCGTACCTACAATGAGCAGTTCTTC. This chain connects TRBV25-1 to TRBJ2-1; possibly TRBD2 for D (7 bases). The germline CDR1 and CDR2 sequences are MGHDK and SYGVNS. The length of the CDR3 is 16 residues. V lost 1 base to trimming and J lost 2 bases, with 12 bases between them. Full variable domain (outside the CDR3, taken from reference TRBV25-1 and TRBJ2-1): EADIYQTPRYLVIGTGKKITLECSQTMGHDKMYWYQQDPGMELHLIHYSYGVNSTEKGDLSSESTVSRIRTEHFPLTLESARPSHTSQYLCASSEFGGRTYNEQFFGPGTRLTVL.

The genes are TRBV5-1 and TRBJ2-7; D is unclear. The CDR3 runs to 14 residues. Per germline, CDR1 SGHRS and CDR2 YFSETQ. V was clipped by 4 bases and J by 3 bases, with 14 bases between them. In nucleotides, the CDR3 is TGCGCCAGCAGCGAGTTACTATTTAGCTACGAGCAGTACTTC. Translating gives CASSELLFSYEQYF.

The chain couples TRBV9 to TRBJ1-1; D unresolved. This CDR3 has 13 residues. Trimming took off 5 bases at V and 2 bases at J, with 10 bases between the two ends. Germline V gene lookup returns CDR1 SGDLS and CDR2 YYNGEE. CDR3 DNA: TGTGCCAGCAGTTCAGGACCAAACACTGAAGCTTTCTTT. Its protein is CASSSGPNTEAFF.

The rearrangement uses TRBV7-8 and TRBJ2-5; D is perhaps TRBD2 (5 bases). CDR3 size: 14 residues. Germline CDR1 is SGHVS and CDR2 is FQNEAQ. Trimming removed 1 base at V and 2 bases at J, with 8 bases between. As DNA, the CDR3 is TGTGCCAGCAGCTTAGGAGCGGATCAAGAGACCCAGTACTTC. It yields the protein CASSLGADQETQYF.

The genes are TRBV25-1 and TRBJ2-1, with 7 bases identical to TRBD2. The CDR3 is made up of 15 amino acids. V trimming: 8 bases; J trimming: 6 bases; junction bases outside the gene matches: 13. CDR1 is MGHDK, CDR2 SYGVNS, per germline. CDR3 DNA: TGTGCCAGCCTGAATTGGGGGAGGGCCTCCAATGAGCAGTTCTTC. Translating gives CASLNWGRASNEQFF.